The T cell receptor beta chain under discussion was sequenced for a study of Ad26.COV2.S vaccination and SARS-CoV-2 variants. CDR3 length: 16 amino acids. The table came from immunoSEQ multiplex PCR; TCRdb's copy has only in-frame clones and leaves some out. Of fewer than 100,000 clones in the sample, roughly 85% were seen once. Notes on the study in general: Vaccine recipients and placebo recipients showed similar non-spike TCR breadth. Possible underestimation of total T cell responses by the TCR breadth and depth analyses was noted.

In regard to this clone: Its antigen is unknown.

The chain recombines TRBV21-1 with TRBJ2-1; TRBD1 was called by the table and not checked on the DNA. TRBV21-1 is reported as a pseudogene. The sequences come from peripheral blood, collected after recovery from COVID-19. This sequence originates from a human donor who had recovered from COVID-19. For the CDR3, the DNA is TGTGCCAGCAGCAAATTCCCGGACAGGGGTGTCGATGAGCAGTTCTTC. It is translated as CASSKFPDRGVDEQFF.